The rows below give T cell receptor beta chains drawn from one sample of a study of identical twins. A single record per CDR3 protein comes from TCRdb applying MiXCR to the 5' RACE reads. The table has about 280,000 distinct CDR3 sequences, around 8.8% seen once. In addition, the sample was reused for a study of yellow fever vaccine responses in identical twins.

The specimen sequenced was memory (CD45RO+) T cells sorted from blood. All receptors come from a woman between 18 and 30 years old in good health. CDR3s include the opening cysteine and the closing phenylalanine or tryptophan. Fields, in order: V gene, CDR3 protein.

TRBV29-1,CSVAFGVVNTEAFF
TRBV5-6,CASLAGLSTDTQYF
TRBV2,CASSDDGGGSGYTF
TRBV20-1,CSGDRPFSYEQYF
TRBV20-1,CSAKGHYSYNEQFF
TRBV3-1,CASSKQDTYTGEQYF
TRBV29-1,CSALDSASGANVLTF
TRBV3-1,CASSPNGKQYNSPLHF
TRBV29-1,CSDGLAGMGGTQYF
TRBV5-1,CASSLIAMNTEAFF
TRBV3-1,CASSNNQPNYGYTF
TRBV7-9,CASSPTGPSGANVLTF
TRBV28,CASSFGKTYNEQFF
TRBV6-2/TRBV6-3,CASSERNEQFF
TRBV11-2,CASSPGTGGNTGELFF
TRBV6-1,CASRGTGPNQPQHF
TRBV5-1,CASSPGGSSDQETQYF
TRBV9,CASSVPSTGNEQFF
TRBV20-1,CSARPRGGSAPYEQYF
TRBV27,CASSLFNFRQGAVHEQYF
TRBV12-3/TRBV12-4,CASSGPGGYTF
TRBV5-1,CASSLGTGQFVTQYF
TRBV5-1,CASSLIGGALTDTQYF
TRBV28,CASSLGSVRTSVHNEQFF
TRBV13,CASRGTSRPYEQYF
TRBV5-8,CASSLGEFMNTEAFF
TRBV29-1,CSVESGELFF
TRBV2,CARRRSGELFF
TRBV10-3,CATQVQTSAEQYF
TRBV29-1,CSVEDGNYGYTF
TRBV28,CASSLGLAGEDEQYF
TRBV5-1,CASTNAQGSGELFF
TRBV3-1,CASSQTGRGEPNTGELFF
TRBV20-1,CSARRSGGDGSNQPQHF
TRBV5-1,CASSVGTGVSTDTQYF
TRBV9,CASSVDPRGARAQYF
TRBV29-1,CSVVGQGNTGELFF
TRBV5-6,CASSLKSGSRETQYF
TRBV5-1,CASSLPGAGTGELFF
TRBV28,CASRGQGSNQPQHF
TRBV11-2,CASSRFLGQGGDTQYF
TRBV4-1,CASSLGGPRSMNTEAFF
TRBV5-4,CASSQGGWSGNTIYF